Below, 23 T cell receptor beta chains from the same sample are listed, as sequenced in a study of T cell responses to AZD1222 COVID-19 vaccine. This table comes from immunoSEQ multiplex PCR, and its TCRdb copy is limited to in-frame clones, with some not included. The sample consists of approximately 120,000 clones, around 87% of them appearing once. Sequencing was performed on peripheral blood, taken on day 0 of AZD1222 vaccination. These receptors came from an adult in good health.

The V gene is TRBV18, the J gene TRBJ1-5, with D perhaps TRBD1 (5 bases). Germline CDR1 reads KGHSH; CDR2 reads LQKENI. V lost 4 bases to trimming and J lost 9 bases, with 13 bases between them. This CDR3 spans 13 amino acids. CDR3 sequence (DNA): TGTGCCAGCTCACTGACAGCCGCGCGGCCCCAGCATTTT. It specifies CASSLTAARPQHF. Full variable domain (rest looked up from reference TRBV18 and TRBJ1-5): NAGVMQNPRHLVRRRGQEARLRCSPMKGHSHVYWYRQLPEEGLKFMVYLQKENIIDESGMPKERFSAEFPKEGPSILRIQQVVRGDSAAYFCASSLTAARPQHFGDGTRLSIL.

The chain has TRBV5-5 and TRBJ1-1, with D perhaps TRBD1 (5 bases). Trimming cost V 4 bases and J 5 bases, with 15 bases left between them. Per germline, CDR1 SGHKS and CDR2 YYEKEE (reference sequence). There are 14 residues in the CDR3. CDR3 bases: TGTGCCAGCAGCCCGCTAGGGGCCATGACTGAAGCTTTCTTT. Translated: CASSPLGAMTEAFF.

The chain uses TRBV20-1 and TRBJ2-1; 9 nucleotides agree with TRBD2. Germline V gene data show CDR1 as DFQATT and CDR2 as SNEGSKA (reference sequence). Trimming cost V 3 bases and J 7 bases; bases outside gene matches: 4. This CDR3 has 13 residues. In DNA form, the CDR3 reads TGCAGTGCTAGTCTTCTAGCGGGGAATGAGCAGTTCTTC. Protein sequence: CSASLLAGNEQFF.

This chain joins TRBV6-5 and TRBJ2-3; 8 bases match TRBD1. The V gene end was trimmed by 4 bases and the J gene end by 3 bases; junction bases not matched to a gene: 9. The CDR3 extends over 16 amino acids. CDR1 is MNHEY and CDR2 is SVGAGI in the germline V gene. CDR3 amino acids: CASSSRTGRGTDTQYF. Written as DNA, the CDR3 is TGTGCCAGCAGTTCCCGGACAGGGCGGGGAACAGATACGCAGTATTTT.

The rearrangement joins TRBV5-4 to TRBJ2-3, with 7 bases fitting TRBD2. This CDR3 is built from 16 residues. CDR1 and CDR2 from the germline V gene are SGHNT and YYREEE (reference sequence). The V and J ends lost 0 bases and 6 bases, in that order; junction bases with no gene match: 10. The CDR3 spells CASSLGERGPTDTQYF. The DNA for the CDR3 is TGTGCCAGCAGCTTGGGGGAGCGGGGACCGACGGATACGCAGTATTTT.

CDR3 in amino acids: CATSRVRGYSYNEQFF. DNA for the CDR3: TGTGCCACCAGCAGAGTGAGAGGTTACTCCTACAATGAGCAGTTCTTC. The chain carries TRBV15 and TRBJ2-1; D remains ambiguous. Germline V gives CDR1 LNHNV, CDR2 YYDKDF (reference sequence). Trimming cost V 1 base and J 0 bases, with 10 bases left between them. This CDR3 has 16 amino acids.

The J gene is TRBJ2-7, the V gene TRBV7-6; TRBD2 matches 13 bases. CDR3 length: 17 residues. J lost 0 bases, V lost 7 bases, and 9 bases had no gene match. The V gene's germline CDR1 is SGHVS and CDR2 FNYEAQ. As DNA, the CDR3 is TGTGCCAGCACTAGGACTAGCGGGAGCAGGGGCTCCTACGAGCAGTACTTC. Encoded protein: CASTRTSGSRGSYEQYF. The entire variable domain, with the rest obtained from reference TRBV7-6 and TRBJ2-7, is as follows: GAGVSQSPRYKVTKRGQDVALRCDPISGHVSLYWYRQALGQGPEFLTYFNYEAQQDKSGLPNDRFSAERPEGSISTLTIQRTEQRDSAMYRCASTRTSGSRGSYEQYFGPGTRLTVT.

To note about this clone: This same CDR3 is encoded by further DNA sequences in the sample. The V and J genes are TRBV30 and TRBJ2-7, with no clear D. Germline CDR1 and CDR2: GTSNPN and SVGIG (reference sequence). V lost 0 bases and J 0 bases, leaving 0 bases between the germline ends. CDR3 length equals 11 residues. CDR3 in amino acids: CAWSVSYEQYF. CDR3 sequence (DNA): TGTGCCTGGAGTGTCTCCTACGAGCAGTACTTC. The variable domain in full, completed from reference TRBV30 and TRBJ2-7, reads SQTIHQWPATLVQPVGSPLSLECTVEGTSNPNLYWYRQAAGRGLQLLFYSVGIGQISSEVPQNLSASRPQDRQFILSSKKLLLSDSGFYLCAWSVSYEQYFGPGTRLTVT.

With regard to this clone: Other DNA sequences of this sample code for an identical CDR3. The DNA for the CDR3 is TGTGCCAGCAGCCTGCCGGGACAGGGGAAGTATCCCTATGGCTACACCTTC. Protein: CASSLPGQGKYPYGYTF. The chain couples TRBV9 to TRBJ1-2, with 10 nucleotides matching TRBD1. Germline values: CDR1 SGDLS, CDR2 YYNGEE. The CDR3 sequence is 17 residues long. Germline trimming cut 4 bases from V and 4 bases from J; bases unmatched to any gene: 13.

The V gene is TRBV27, the J gene TRBJ1-6; possibly TRBD1 for D (5 bases). CDR3 length: 13 amino acids. CDR1 MNHEY and CDR2 SMNVEV come from the germline V gene (reference sequence). V lost 6 bases to trimming and J lost 9 bases, with 12 bases between them. The CDR3 nucleotides read TGTGCCAGCAGGAGGCAGGGTTCTTCACCCCTCCACTTT. Translation: CASRRQGSSPLHF.

The chain is built from TRBV3-1 (or the pseudogene TRBV3-2) and TRBJ1-5, with D unclear. Trimming shortened V by 3 bases and J by 3 bases, and 6 bases separated the two germline ends. CDR3 size: 13 residues. In germline, CDR1 is LGHDT, CDR2 YNNKEL (reference sequence). The CDR3: CASSQGINQPQHF. In nucleotides, the CDR3 is TGTGCCAGCAGCCAGGGTATCAATCAGCCCCAGCATTTT.

CDR3 loop: CASSLVPAGGSYEQYF. CDR3 coding DNA: TGCGCCAGCAGCTTGGTCCCAGCGGGAGGATCCTACGAGCAGTACTTC. The chain couples TRBV5-1 to TRBJ2-7; 9 nucleotides agree with TRBD2. This CDR3 is built from 16 residues. J was trimmed by 1 base and V by 0 bases; bases with no gene match: 5. Per the germline V gene, CDR1 is SGHRS and CDR2 is YFSETQ.

The rearrangement links TRBV5-1 to TRBJ2-5; D unclear. With 2 bases removed from V and 5 bases from J, the gap between germline ends came to 13 bases. This CDR3 is 14 amino acids long. Germline loops: CDR1 SGHRS, CDR2 YFSETQ. The chain's CDR3 is CASSLGPSGETQYF. The CDR3 DNA sequence: TGCGCCAGCAGCTTAGGGCCTTCTGGGGAGACCCAGTACTTC. Together with reference TRBV5-1 and TRBJ2-5, the CDR3 gives the full variable domain: KAGVTQTPRYLIKTRGQQVTLSCSPISGHRSVSWYQQTPGQGLQFLFEYFSETQRNKGNFPGRFSGRQFSNSRSEMNVSTLELGDSALYLCASSLGPSGETQYFGPGTRLLVL.

V is TRBV5-1 and J is TRBJ1-4; weak D call: TRBD1 (5 bases). This CDR3 is 15 amino acids long. With 4 bases removed from V and 3 bases from J, the gap between germline ends came to 13 bases. Germline values: CDR1 SGHRS, CDR2 YFSETQ. CDR3 protein: CASSTDSLPNEKLFF. The CDR3 DNA reads TGCGCCAGCAGCACCGACAGTCTACCTAATGAAAAACTGTTTTTT. Using reference TRBV5-1 and TRBJ1-4 for the parts outside the CDR3, the full variable domain is KAGVTQTPRYLIKTRGQQVTLSCSPISGHRSVSWYQQTPGQGLQFLFEYFSETQRNKGNFPGRFSGRQFSNSRSEMNVSTLELGDSALYLCASSTDSLPNEKLFFGSGTQLSVL.

The chain recombines TRBV6-5 with TRBJ2-1; TRBD2 aligns across 7 bases. Trimming at V came to 0 bases and at J to 4 bases, leaving 6 bases not matched to a gene. From germline, CDR1 is MNHEY and CDR2 SVGAGI. This CDR3 has 16 residues. The CDR3 loop reads CASSYSRLAAYNEQFF. The DNA of the CDR3 is TGTGCCAGCAGTTACTCGAGGCTAGCGGCGTACAATGAGCAGTTCTTC.

This clone was detected only once. The chain has TRBV7-2 and TRBJ1-5; no clear D gene. V was pared by 6 bases and J by 0 bases, with 12 bases between. Germline CDR1 and CDR2: SGHTA and FQGNSA. This CDR3 spans 15 amino acids. The CDR3 nucleotides read TGTGCCAGCAGGCCCGGGCCGGCTAGCAATCAGCCCCAGCATTTT. Translation gives CASRPGPASNQPQHF.

The sample holds a few counts of this clone. V usage is TRBV27 and J usage is TRBJ1-2, with D possibly being TRBD1 (6 bases). The CDR3 has 14 residues. V was clipped by 7 bases and J by 4 bases, with 16 bases between them. CDR1 and CDR2 from the germline V gene are MNHEY and SMNVEV (reference sequence). In DNA, the CDR3 is TGTGCCAGCACCACAGGGAAGAGGGGCTATGGCTACACCTTC. It specifies CASTTGKRGYGYTF.

CDR3 nucleotide sequence: TGCAGTGCTAGTTCACTAGCGGGTCTTAGTGAGACGCAGTATTTT. Residues: CSASSLAGLSETQYF. The J gene is TRBJ2-3, the V gene TRBV20-1, with TRBD2 matching over 9 bases. The CDR3 spans 15 residues. Per the germline V gene, CDR1 is DFQATT and CDR2 is SNEGSKA (reference sequence). V lost 3 bases and J lost 9; bases outside the gene matches: 13.

The chain links TRBV11-3 to TRBJ2-7; D is tentatively TRBD1 or TRBD2 (5 bases each). The germline V gene encodes CDR1 SGHNT and CDR2 YENEEA. This CDR3 is built from 15 residues. Trimming left V 5 bases short and J 3 bases short, with 17 bases between. The CDR3 DNA reads as TGTGCCAGCAGCCCTCATGGGGGATCGGACTACGAGCAGTACTTC. Protein sequence: CASSPHGGSDYEQYF.

The chain links TRBV5-1 to TRBJ2-5, with D unresolved. V lost 1 base and J lost 2, with 9 bases in between. The CDR3 runs to 14 residues. Germline V gives CDR1 SGHRS, CDR2 YFSETQ. The CDR3 loop reads CASSLFPDQETQYF. CDR3 nucleotide sequence: TGCGCCAGCAGCTTGTTCCCGGATCAAGAGACCCAGTACTTC.

V is TRBV30 and J is TRBJ1-2, with 7 bases lining up with TRBD1. Germline CDR1 and CDR2: GTSNPN and SVGIG (reference sequence). V lost 2 bases, J lost 7 bases, and 10 bases stayed unmatched. This CDR3 region has 14 residues. The CDR3 nucleotides are TGTGCCTGGAGTCCTCAGGGGGACTACTCTGGCTACACCTTC. Residues: CAWSPQGDYSGYTF.

The chain uses TRBV29-1 and TRBJ1-1; TRBD1 is a possible D gene (6 bases). The CDR3 contains 13 residues. The germline gives CDR1 SQVTM, CDR2 ANQGSEA. Trimming left V 7 bases short and J 2 bases short, with 14 bases between. The CDR3 DNA follows: TGCAGCGCTGTCAGGGGAGCAAACACTGAAGCTTTCTTT. Protein sequence: CSAVRGANTEAFF.

This rearrangement joins TRBV12-3 or TRBV12-4 to TRBJ1-1; TRBD1 aligns across 7 bases. The CDR3 covers 13 residues. Trimming took 8 bases from V and 0 from J; bases not matched to a gene: 3. The CDR3 DNA reads as TGTGCCAGCGGGGACAGCTTGAACACTGAAGCTTTCTTT. The encoded protein is CASGDSLNTEAFF.